This passage covers 17 T cell receptor beta chains from one sample sequenced in a study of CD8 T cells in Susac syndrome. Random-hexamer reverse transcription was applied to about 0.5 to 1 ug RNA. Via MiXCR, TCRdb re-called the immunoSEQ multiplex PCR reads, giving one row per CDR3 protein. The data contain about 150,000 distinct CDR3 sequences, about 94% of them singletons. Sequencing used CD8+ T cells from PBMCs. The receptors stem from a human donor with multiple sclerosis.

The CDR3 nucleotides read TGTGCCAGCAGCGAGCCCGGGCCCTTGGGTAGGGAGCAGTACTTC. This translates into CASSEPGPLGREQYF. The chain couples TRBV7-9 to TRBJ2-7; D not resolved. Deletions cut 5 bases from V and 7 bases from J, with 21 bases between. Germline V gene lookup returns CDR1 SEHNR and CDR2 FQNEAQ (reference sequence). This CDR3 is 15 amino acids long.

The chain recombines TRBV20-1 with TRBJ2-7; D ambiguous. V was clipped by 6 bases and J by 3 bases, with 9 bases between them. Germline V gene lookup returns CDR1 DFQATT and CDR2 SNEGSKA (reference sequence). The CDR3 consists of 11 residues. In DNA form, the CDR3 reads TGCAGTGCCAACGGACGCTACGAGCAGTACTTC. It encodes CSANGRYEQYF.

Here the CDR3 DNA reads TGTGCCAGCAGCGATGGGACACTCCCTGCTAACTATGGCTACACCTTC. It codes for CASSDGTLPANYGYTF. The chain carries TRBV9 and TRBJ1-2, with D perhaps matching TRBD1 (6 bases). V lost 3 bases and J 0 bases, leaving 15 bases between the germline ends. The germline V gene encodes CDR1 SGDLS and CDR2 YYNGEE. This CDR3 has 16 residues.

The rearrangement links TRBV27 to TRBJ2-3, with 9 positions matching TRBD1. This CDR3 is 13 amino acids long. CDR1 is MNHEY, CDR2 SMNVEV, per germline (reference sequence). V trimming: 5 bases; J trimming: 5 bases; junction bases outside the gene matches: 2. This CDR3 reads CASSHRGLDTQYF. The DNA for the CDR3 is TGTGCCAGCAGTCACAGGGGGCTAGATACGCAGTATTTT.

This chain links TRBV27 with TRBJ1-2; D perhaps matches TRBD1 (5 bases). V was clipped by 5 bases and J by 4 bases, with 17 bases between them. The CDR3 sequence is 15 residues long. Germline CDR1 is MNHEY and CDR2 is SMNVEV (reference sequence). CDR3 in amino acids: CASSPGFGARYGYTF. CDR3 coding DNA: TGTGCCAGCAGTCCGGGCTTTGGGGCGCGCTATGGCTACACCTTC.

J is TRBJ2-1 and V is TRBV13; TRBD2 aligns across 7 bases. The V segment lost 2 bases and the J segment 2 bases; nucleotides outside the gene matches: 9. The CDR3 sequence is 17 residues long. Germline V gene data show CDR1 as PRHDT and CDR2 as FYEKMQ (reference sequence). CDR3: CASSLQGPGLAYNEQFF. In nucleotides, the CDR3 is TGTGCCAGCAGCTTACAGGGCCCCGGACTAGCCTACAATGAGCAGTTCTTC.

The chain joins TRBV15 to TRBJ2-7; 9 positions match TRBD1. In germline, CDR1 is LNHNV, CDR2 YYDKDF (reference sequence). After removal of 1 base from V and 2 bases from J, the junction contained 3 bases not matched to a gene. This CDR3 is 15 amino acids long. The CDR3 reads CATSRGQGEAYEQYF. The CDR3 DNA reads TGTGCCACCAGCAGAGGACAGGGGGAGGCCTACGAGCAGTACTTC. The variable domain in full, completed from reference TRBV15 and TRBJ2-7, reads DAMVIQNPRYQVTQFGKPVTLSCSQTLNHNVMYWYQQKSSQAPKLLFHYYDKDFNNEADTPDNFQSRRPNTSFCFLDIRSPGLGDTAMYLCATSRGQGEAYEQYFGPGTRLTVT.

The CDR3 here is CASSLPQGGELFF. The CDR3 region has the DNA TGTGCCAGCAGCTTACCCCAGGGCGGGGAGCTGTTTTTT. V gene TRBV7-8 combines with J gene TRBJ2-2, with a weak D call TRBD1 (5 bases). The germline V gene has CDR1 SGHVS and CDR2 FQNEAQ. The length of the CDR3 is 13 residues. V dropped 2 bases and J dropped 7 bases, with 8 bases sitting between them.

This clonotype was picked up one time. The chain has TRBV11-2 and TRBJ1-6; no firm D call. The V and J ends lost 5 bases and 6 bases respectively, with 8 bases between them. Germline lookup yields CDR1 SGHAT and CDR2 FQNNGV. The CDR3 sequence is 13 residues long. CDR3 residues: CASSPGRNSPLHF. CDR3 DNA sequence: TGTGCCAGCAGCCCCGGGCGTAATTCACCCCTCCACTTT.

The chain has TRBV2 and TRBJ2-5; 9 bases agree with TRBD1. CDR1 and CDR2 from the germline V gene are SNHLY and FYNNEI. V lost 6 bases, J lost 5 bases, and 4 bases stayed unmatched. The CDR3 sequence is 13 residues long. CDR3 amino acids: CASRGQGLETQYF. The CDR3 region has the DNA TGTGCCAGCAGGGGACAGGGATTGGAGACCCAGTACTTC.

The chain joins TRBV2 to TRBJ2-2; the D is unclear. V gave up 5 bases and J gave up 2 bases, with 6 bases separating them. The germline CDR1 and CDR2 sequences are SNHLY and FYNNEI. The CDR3 consists of 13 residues. CDR3 sequence reads: CASSFLNTGELFF. The CDR3 DNA reads TGTGCCAGCAGTTTCCTTAACACCGGGGAGCTGTTTTTT. Complete variable domain (other parts from reference TRBV2 and TRBJ2-2): EPEVTQTPSHQVTQMGQEVILRCVPISNHLYFYWYRQILGQKVEFLVSFYNNEISEKSEIFDDQFSVERPDGSNFTLKIRSTKLEDSAMYFCASSFLNTGELFFGEGSRLTVL.

The V gene is TRBV24-1, the J gene TRBJ2-7; maybe TRBD1 (6 bases). CDR1 is KGHDR, CDR2 SFDVKD, per germline. The CDR3 covers 13 residues. Trimming took off 4 bases at V and 2 bases at J, with 8 bases between the two ends. Here the CDR3 DNA reads TGTGCCACCAGTGAAGGGGGACCCTACGAGCAGTACTTC. This encodes CATSEGGPYEQYF.

V and J are TRBV25-1 and TRBJ1-5; D is uncertain. Trimming removed 1 base from V and 2 bases from J, with 3 bases in between. Germline loops: CDR1 MGHDK, CDR2 SYGVNS. The CDR3 spans 13 residues. The CDR3, as DNA: TGTGCCAGCAGTGAATCAGGCAATCAGCCCCAGCATTTT. It specifies CASSESGNQPQHF. Based on the CDR3 plus reference TRBV25-1 and TRBJ1-5, the full variable domain is EADIYQTPRYLVIGTGKKITLECSQTMGHDKMYWYQQDPGMELHLIHYSYGVNSTEKGDLSSESTVSRIRTEHFPLTLESARPSHTSQYLCASSESGNQPQHFGDGTRLSIL.

J is TRBJ1-5 and V is TRBV30; TRBD1 might be the D (5 bases). V was shortened by 0 bases and J by 6 bases, with 12 bases between the two germline ends. Germline V gene data show CDR1 as GTSNPN and CDR2 as SVGIG (reference sequence). CDR3 length: 14 residues. The CDR3 DNA reads as TGTGCCTGGAGTGTAGGAGGGGTGGCTCAGCCCCAGCATTTT. Protein product: CAWSVGGVAQPQHF. Full variable domain (rest looked up from reference TRBV30 and TRBJ1-5): SQTIHQWPATLVQPVGSPLSLECTVEGTSNPNLYWYRQAAGRGLQLLFYSVGIGQISSEVPQNLSASRPQDRQFILSSKKLLLSDSGFYLCAWSVGGVAQPQHFGDGTRLSIL.

J is TRBJ2-7 and V is TRBV4-3; D is uncertain. The CDR3 sequence is 14 residues long. Between the trimmed V and J ends, which lost 0 bases and 5 bases, there was a span of 11 bases. Germline CDR1 is LGHNA and CDR2 is YSLEER. The CDR3 DNA reads TGCGCCAGCAGCCAAGATTTAGTCGGCAACGAGCAGTACTTC. It codes for CASSQDLVGNEQYF.

This chain joins TRBV10-3 and TRBJ2-1, with a tentative D call TRBD2 (6 bases). This CDR3 has 18 residues. Germline V gene sequence: CDR1 ENHRY, CDR2 SYGVKD. V was cut by 0 bases and J by 1 base, with 16 bases left in between. The CDR3 bases are TGTGCCATCAGTGAGTCTTACCATGGGGAGGAGTCCTACAATGAGCAGTTCTTC. Its translation: CAISESYHGEESYNEQFF.

The V call is TRBV27, the J call TRBJ2-3; TRBD1 is a possible D gene (5 bases). This CDR3 is 14 amino acids long. Germline CDR1 is MNHEY and CDR2 is SMNVEV (reference sequence). V lost 4 bases and J 4 bases, leaving 12 bases between the germline ends. CDR3 sequence (DNA): TGTGCCAGCAGTTGGGGCGGCAGGCCAGATACGCAGTATTTT. Translating it yields CASSWGGRPDTQYF.